These 13 T cell receptor beta chains came from one sample sequenced in a study of T cell repertoires in cytomegalovirus infection. MiXCR was run by TCRdb on the reads, yielding one entry per CDR3 protein. The repertoire holds approximately 130,000 distinct CDR3 sequences, with 8.8% as singletons. The sequenced sample was PBMCs. The receptors originated from a human donor in good health (CMV status not recorded). Some clones in this sample may be carry-over from other donors' samples.

In its sample, this clonotype was seen many times. The V gene is TRBV3-1, the J gene TRBJ2-7; D call uncertain. Germline assignment: CDR1 LGHDT and CDR2 YNNKEL (reference sequence). The CDR3 loop spans 13 amino acids. The V gene lost 4 bases and the J gene lost 5 bases, with 12 bases spanning the gap. The CDR3 is CASSRPGAHEQYF. The CDR3 region has the DNA TGTGCCAGCAGCCGACCCGGCGCCCACGAGCAGTACTTC.

Worth noting for this clonotype: Since a much larger clone is just one base distant, this may be a read error. V usage is TRBV19 and J usage is TRBJ1-1; TRBD1 matches 10 bases. Germline V lookup: CDR1 LNHDA, CDR2 SQIVND (reference sequence). There are 15 residues in the CDR3. CDR3 protein: CASSAGGQGLTEASF. In DNA form, the CDR3 reads TGTGCCAGTAGTGCTGGGGGACAGGGGCTCACTGAAGCTTCCTTT.

At least ten counts were recorded for this clonotype. The chain combines TRBV19 with TRBJ1-1, with D possibly matching TRBD1 (6 bases). V was pared by 0 bases and J by 3 bases, with 17 bases between. Germline-derived CDR1 and CDR2 are LNHDA and SQIVND (reference sequence). The CDR3 is 17 amino acids. CDR3 residues: CASSIELRRTAHTEAFF. DNA for the CDR3: TGTGCCAGTAGTATAGAATTGCGAAGGACAGCGCACACTGAAGCTTTCTTT. The complete variable domain, with remaining parts taken from reference TRBV19 and TRBJ1-1, reads DGGITQSPKYLFRKEGQNVTLSCEQNLNHDAMYWYRQDPGQGLRLIYYSQIVNDFQKGDIAEGYSVSREKKESFPLTVTSAQKNPTAFYLCASSIELRRTAHTEAFFGQGTRLTVV.

The chain carries TRBV20-1 and TRBJ2-3; 8 bases agree with TRBD1. Per the germline V gene, CDR1 is DFQATT and CDR2 is SNEGSKA (reference sequence). Germline trimming cut 5 bases from V and 2 bases from J; bases unmatched to any gene: 9. This CDR3 comprises 15 residues. This chain's CDR3 is CSAQQGASSTDTQYF. DNA of the CDR3: TGCAGTGCTCAGCAGGGGGCGAGTTCCACAGATACGCAGTATTTT.

This clonotype came up once. The gene calls are TRBV28 and TRBJ1-2; 8 positions match TRBD1. This CDR3 has 16 amino acids. V shed 4 bases and J 4 bases; nucleotides not matched to a gene: 11. Germline values: CDR1 MDHEN, CDR2 SYDVKM. CDR3 nucleotide sequence: TGTGCCAGCAGTTCCACCCCGACAGGGGAATTCTATGGCTACACCTTC. The encoded protein is CASSSTPTGEFYGYTF.

This clonotype was detected many times. The V call is TRBV9, the J call TRBJ2-7; tentatively, D is TRBD2 (6 bases). The CDR3 sequence is 13 residues long. Trimming shortened V by 3 bases and J by 7 bases, and 14 bases separated the two germline ends. Germline CDR1 is SGDLS and CDR2 is YYNGEE. The CDR3 sequence: CASSAGLGYEQYF. The CDR3 DNA is TGTGCCAGCAGCGCGGGACTTGGGTATGAGCAGTACTTC.

This clonotype was seen many times. The chain carries TRBV4-1 and TRBJ1-6; perhaps TRBD1 as D (5 bases). The germline V gene has CDR1 MGHRA and CDR2 YSYEKL. V was clipped by 7 bases and J by 10 bases, with 17 bases between them. The CDR3 totals 14 residues. Written as DNA, the CDR3 is TGCGCCAGCATCACTTACCTCGGGGACTCACCCCTCCACTTT. Translated, it gives CASITYLGDSPLHF.

This clonotype was counted ten times or more. This chain links TRBV6-1 with TRBJ2-3; TRBD1 matches 9 bases. V dropped 5 bases and J dropped 5; count of bases not matched to a gene: 8. The V gene's germline CDR1 is MNHNS and CDR2 SASEGT. This CDR3 is built from 15 residues. The CDR3 DNA follows: TGTGCCAGCAGTTTAACAGGGGGCGAGGGAGATACGCAGTATTTT. It encodes CASSLTGGEGDTQYF.

There are many counts of this clonotype. V and J are TRBV20-1 and TRBJ1-5, with D perhaps TRBD1 (6 bases). Trimming shortened V by 3 bases and J by 11 bases, and 17 bases separated the two germline ends. Germline CDR1 reads DFQATT; CDR2 reads SNEGSKA (reference sequence). The CDR3 sequence is 13 residues long. Here the CDR3 reads CSARLQGRASQHF. CDR3 DNA: TGCAGTGCTAGGTTACAGGGAAGGGCGTCCCAGCATTTT.

In this sample, this clonotype turned up a few times. The rearrangement uses TRBV2 and TRBJ2-2, with D unclear. The CDR3 extends over 13 amino acids. The germline CDR1 and CDR2 sequences are SNHLY and FYNNEI. The V end was cut by 7 bases, the J end by 4 bases, with 10 bases between. CDR3 in amino acids: CASTPVSTGELFF. The DNA of the CDR3 is TGTGCCAGCACCCCAGTGAGCACCGGGGAGCTGTTTTTT.

This chain uses TRBV28 with TRBJ2-3; D is perhaps TRBD1 (6 bases). Germline CDR1 reads MDHEN; CDR2 reads SYDVKM. V lost 7 bases and J 5 bases, leaving 16 bases between the germline ends. This CDR3 comprises 14 residues. The CDR3 spells CASIPGTRRDTQYF. Here the CDR3 DNA reads TGTGCCAGCATCCCCGGGACAAGAAGAGATACGCAGTATTTT. Filled out from reference TRBV28 and TRBJ2-3, the complete variable domain reads DVKVTQSSRYLVKRTGEKVFLECVQDMDHENMFWYRQDPGLGLRLIYFSYDVKMKEKGDIPEGYSVSREKKERFSLILESASTNQTSMYLCASIPGTRRDTQYFGPGTRLTVL.

In this sample, this clonotype turned up many times. The chain carries TRBV2 and TRBJ1-1, with D perhaps TRBD1 (6 bases). Per the germline V gene, CDR1 is SNHLY and CDR2 is FYNNEI. The V end was cut by 7 bases, the J end by 0 bases, with 15 bases between. This CDR3 spans 15 amino acids. In DNA form, the CDR3 reads TGTGCCAGCAAAGTTTTAGGGACAATGAACACTGAAGCTTTCTTT. This translates into CASKVLGTMNTEAFF. Variable domain in full (rest from reference TRBV2 and TRBJ1-1): EPEVTQTPSHQVTQMGQEVILRCVPISNHLYFYWYRQILGQKVEFLVSFYNNEISEKSEIFDDQFSVERPDGSNFTLKIRSTKLEDSAMYFCASKVLGTMNTEAFFGQGTRLTVV.

This clonotype was seen at least ten times. The chain employs TRBV6-1 and TRBJ2-2; D gene ambiguous. CDR1 and CDR2 (germline): MNHNS, SASEGT. Trimming cost V 3 bases and J 0 bases, with 5 bases left between them. This CDR3 is 14 amino acids long. The CDR3 loop is CASSERPNTGELFF. DNA for the CDR3: TGTGCCAGCAGTGAGCGGCCGAACACCGGGGAGCTGTTTTTT.